Shown below are 14 T cell receptor beta chains from a single sample sequenced in a study of a mutant IDH1 vaccine in newly diagnosed glioma. Produced via immunoSEQ multiplex PCR; TCRdb's table is partial and in-frame only. The sample holds about 35,000 clones, 80% seen once. Antigens of these TCRs are unknown. Time point reported: week 11, during vaccination. Every single dose of the vaccine, 300 ug of mutant IDH1 20-mer peptide, came with topical imiquimod. Sequenced here: peripheral blood mononuclear cells (PBMCs), sampled from a glioma patient whose treatment included an IDH1 peptide vaccine. Source of these receptors: a woman aged 30 to 39 with glioma. Some clones in this sample may be carry-over from other donors' samples.

V is TRBV15 and J is TRBJ2-1; 10 bases align to TRBD1. The CDR3 consists of 18 residues. Germline CDR1 is LNHNV and CDR2 is YYDKDF (reference sequence). V was pared by 0 bases and J by 3 bases, with 8 bases of the junction left unmatched. DNA for the CDR3: TGTGCCACCAGCAGAGATCGTATCGGGACAGGGGTCTACAATGAGCAGTTCTTC. Its translation is CATSRDRIGTGVYNEQFF.

This chain connects TRBV7-9 to TRBJ1-1, with 12 bases fitting TRBD1. Per the germline V gene, CDR1 is SEHNR and CDR2 is FQNEAQ (reference sequence). Trimming removed 5 bases from V and 4 bases from J; junction bases left unmatched: 5. This CDR3 has 15 amino acids. The CDR3 DNA reads TGTGCCAGCAGCGGCCGGGACAGGGGGCCCACTGAAGCTTTCTTT. This translates into CASSGRDRGPTEAFF.

The chain couples TRBV4-2 to TRBJ2-7; possibly TRBD2 for D (6 bases). Per germline, CDR1 LGHNA and CDR2 YNFKEQ. V lost 1 base, J lost 3 bases, and 10 bases lay in between. The CDR3 has 14 amino acids. The CDR3 sequence: CASSQVISGYEQYF. As DNA, the CDR3 is TGTGCCAGCAGCCAAGTCATTAGCGGCTACGAGCAGTACTTC.

The V and J genes are TRBV6-6 and TRBJ2-7; D gene unclear. The V gene's germline CDR1 is MNHNY and CDR2 SVGAGI (reference sequence). V was pared by 5 bases and J by 3 bases, with 8 bases between. This CDR3 is 12 amino acids long. CDR3: CASSRSIYEQYF. CDR3 DNA sequence: TGTGCCAGCAGTCGTAGTATCTACGAGCAGTACTTC.

This chain links TRBV6-5 with TRBJ1-5; the match to TRBD1 covers 8 bases. The CDR3 length is 14 residues. Germline V gene sequence: CDR1 MNHEY, CDR2 SVGAGI. V shed 4 bases, J shed 4 bases, and the junction held 3 bases outside the gene matches. CDR3 in DNA: TGTGCCAGCAGTTCGGGACAGGCGAATCAGCCCCAGCATTTT. Protein product: CASSSGQANQPQHF.

The chain links TRBV27 to TRBJ2-7; the D is unclear. The CDR3 loop spans 13 amino acids. Germline CDR1 MNHEY, CDR2 SMNVEV (reference sequence). The V and J ends lost 3 bases and 5 bases respectively, with 11 bases between them. The CDR3 DNA sequence: TGTGCCAGCAGTTTGCAAGGAGTGGACGAGCAGTACTTC. Translated, it gives CASSLQGVDEQYF.

The gene calls are TRBV6-5 and TRBJ2-5; a possible D gene is TRBD1 (5 bases). The CDR3 has 15 amino acids. V lost 0 bases and J 5 bases, leaving 13 bases between the germline ends. Looked up from germline, CDR1 is MNHEY and CDR2 is SVGAGI. CDR3 protein: CASSYSRGNSETQYF. The CDR3 nucleotides are TGTGCCAGCAGTTACTCTAGGGGAAACTCTGAGACCCAGTACTTC.

The chain carries TRBV6-5 and TRBJ1-1, with D uncertain. Per the germline V gene, CDR1 is MNHEY and CDR2 is SVGAGI. V was trimmed by 8 bases and J by 2 bases, leaving 12 bases between them. This CDR3 region has 13 residues. The chain's CDR3 is CASRREINTEAFF. For the CDR3, the DNA is TGTGCCAGCCGCCGCGAAATTAACACTGAAGCTTTCTTT.

The chain joins TRBV6-1 to TRBJ2-6; D gene ambiguous. Germline lookup yields CDR1 MNHNS and CDR2 SASEGT. Deletions cut 4 bases from V and 2 bases from J, with 12 bases between. This CDR3 is built from 16 residues. The DNA of the CDR3 is TGTGCCAGCAGTGTAATCCTCCGACCTGGGGCCAACGTCCTGACTTTC. Protein sequence: CASSVILRPGANVLTF.

The J gene is TRBJ1-5, the V gene TRBV6-5, with D uncertain. The ends were cut back, 5 bases at V and 2 bases at J, with 13 bases in the middle. Germline assignment: CDR1 MNHEY and CDR2 SVGAGI. This CDR3 is 15 amino acids long. The CDR3 nucleotides read TGTGCCAGCAGTACCCGGGTCGGGGGCAATCAGCCCCAGCATTTT. It specifies CASSTRVGGNQPQHF.

The V gene is TRBV10-2, the J gene TRBJ2-5, with unresolved D. Trimming took 11 bases from V and 6 from J, leaving 4 bases between them. Germline V gene data show CDR1 as WSHSY and CDR2 as SAAADI. CDR3 length: 8 amino acids. CDR3 loop: CAVQTQYF. Here the CDR3 DNA reads TGCGCCGTACAGACCCAGTACTTC.

The chain links TRBV6-6 to TRBJ1-2; possible D gene TRBD1, 6 bases. Germline lookup yields CDR1 MNHNY and CDR2 SVGAGI (reference sequence). Trimming removed 6 bases at V and 6 bases at J, with 20 bases between. The CDR3 has 15 residues. The CDR3 loop reads CASRSTGLGFDGYTF. The CDR3, as DNA: TGTGCCAGCAGATCAACAGGGCTGGGCTTCGATGGCTACACCTTC.

For the CDR3, the DNA is TGTGCCAGCATATCCCTAGAAAAGGGGGTAGAGGAGGCTGAGCAGTTCTTC. Its translation: CASISLEKGVEEAEQFF. The genes are TRBV27 and TRBJ2-1; D perhaps matches TRBD1 (6 bases). The CDR3 is made up of 17 amino acids. CDR1 MNHEY and CDR2 SMNVEV come from the germline V gene (reference sequence). Between the trimmed V and J ends, which lost 7 bases and 9 bases, there was a span of 28 bases.

The chain couples TRBV14 to TRBJ2-3; D is possibly TRBD2 (6 bases). This CDR3 has 14 amino acids. Germline CDR1 reads SGHDN; CDR2 reads FVKESK. V was cut by 4 bases and J by 2 bases, with 10 bases left in between. The CDR3 DNA reads TGTGCCAGCAGCCGGGACTTCGTCACAGATACGCAGTATTTT. Protein: CASSRDFVTDTQYF.